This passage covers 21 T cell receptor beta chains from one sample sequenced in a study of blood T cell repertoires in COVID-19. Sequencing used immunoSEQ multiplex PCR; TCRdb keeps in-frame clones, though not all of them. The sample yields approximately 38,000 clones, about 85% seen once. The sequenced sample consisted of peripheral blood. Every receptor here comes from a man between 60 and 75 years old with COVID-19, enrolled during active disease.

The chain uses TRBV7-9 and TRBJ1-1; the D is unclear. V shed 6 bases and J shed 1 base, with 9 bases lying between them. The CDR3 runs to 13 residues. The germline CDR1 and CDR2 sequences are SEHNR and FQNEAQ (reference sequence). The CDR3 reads CASRPGRNTEAFF. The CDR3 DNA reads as TGTGCCAGCAGGCCCGGGAGGAACACTGAAGCTTTCTTT.

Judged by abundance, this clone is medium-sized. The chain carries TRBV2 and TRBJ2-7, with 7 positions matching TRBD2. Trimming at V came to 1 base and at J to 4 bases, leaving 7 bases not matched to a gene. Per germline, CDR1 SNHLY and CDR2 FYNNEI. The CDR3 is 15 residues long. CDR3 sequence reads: CASSEVLAGVYEQYF. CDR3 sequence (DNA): TGTGCCAGCAGTGAAGTTCTGGCGGGAGTATACGAGCAGTACTTC.

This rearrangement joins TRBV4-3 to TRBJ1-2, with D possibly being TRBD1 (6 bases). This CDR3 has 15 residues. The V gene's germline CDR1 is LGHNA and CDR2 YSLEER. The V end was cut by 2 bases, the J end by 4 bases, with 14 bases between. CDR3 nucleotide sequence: TGCGCCAGCAGCCAAACCCTTGACAGGACCTATGGCTACACCTTC. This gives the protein CASSQTLDRTYGYTF.

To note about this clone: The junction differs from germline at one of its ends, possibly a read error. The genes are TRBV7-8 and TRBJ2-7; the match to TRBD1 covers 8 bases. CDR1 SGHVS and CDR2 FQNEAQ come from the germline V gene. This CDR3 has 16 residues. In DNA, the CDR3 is TGTGCCAGCAGCTCCACCCCAGGGGGCGCCTCCAACGAGCAGTACTTC. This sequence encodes CASSSTPGGASNEQYF.

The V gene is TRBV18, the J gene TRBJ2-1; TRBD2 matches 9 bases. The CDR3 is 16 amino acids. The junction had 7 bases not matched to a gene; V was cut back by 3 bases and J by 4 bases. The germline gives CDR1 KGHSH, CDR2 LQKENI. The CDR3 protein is CASSPSFLAGYNEQFF. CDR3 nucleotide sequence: TGTGCCAGCTCACCGAGTTTCCTAGCGGGGTACAATGAGCAGTTCTTC.

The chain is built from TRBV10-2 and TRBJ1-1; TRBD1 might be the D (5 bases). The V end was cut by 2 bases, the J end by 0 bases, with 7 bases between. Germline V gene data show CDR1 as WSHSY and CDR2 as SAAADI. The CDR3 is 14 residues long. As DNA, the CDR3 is TGCGCCAGCAGTGAGGGGGCCGTGAACACTGAAGCTTTCTTT. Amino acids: CASSEGAVNTEAFF.

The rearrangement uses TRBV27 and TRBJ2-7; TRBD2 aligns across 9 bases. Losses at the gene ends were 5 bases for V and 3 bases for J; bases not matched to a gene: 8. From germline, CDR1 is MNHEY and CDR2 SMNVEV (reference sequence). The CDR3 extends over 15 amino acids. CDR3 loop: CASSPRTSVHYEQYF. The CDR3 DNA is TGTGCCAGCAGTCCCCGGACTAGCGTTCACTACGAGCAGTACTTC.

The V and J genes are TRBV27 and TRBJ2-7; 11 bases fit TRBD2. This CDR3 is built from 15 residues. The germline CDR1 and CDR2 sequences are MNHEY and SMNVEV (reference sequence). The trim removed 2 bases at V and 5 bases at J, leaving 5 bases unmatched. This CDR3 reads CASSLKLAGGHEQYF. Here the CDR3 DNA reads TGTGCCAGCAGTTTAAAGCTAGCGGGAGGCCACGAGCAGTACTTC.

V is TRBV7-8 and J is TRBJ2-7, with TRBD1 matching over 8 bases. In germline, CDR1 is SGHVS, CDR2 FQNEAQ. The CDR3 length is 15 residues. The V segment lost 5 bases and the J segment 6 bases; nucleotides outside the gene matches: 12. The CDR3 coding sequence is TGTGCCAGCAGCCCCGTGAGAGGACAGGGAAGCGAGCAGTACTTC. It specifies CASSPVRGQGSEQYF.

The chain's CDR3 is CASSLPDSLSEAFF. The CDR3 DNA reads TGTGCCAGCAGCTTACCCGACAGCCTGTCTGAAGCTTTCTTT. V gene TRBV7-8 combines with J gene TRBJ1-1; D is possibly TRBD1 (5 bases). Germline CDR1 SGHVS, CDR2 FQNEAQ. The V end was cut by 2 bases, the J end by 6 bases, with 13 bases between. CDR3 length: 14 residues.

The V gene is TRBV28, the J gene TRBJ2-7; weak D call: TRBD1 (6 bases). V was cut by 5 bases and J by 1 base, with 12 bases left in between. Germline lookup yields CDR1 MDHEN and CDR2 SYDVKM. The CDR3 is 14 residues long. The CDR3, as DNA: TGTGCCAGCAGTCGATCGACAGGATCCTACGAGCAGTACTTC. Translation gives CASSRSTGSYEQYF.

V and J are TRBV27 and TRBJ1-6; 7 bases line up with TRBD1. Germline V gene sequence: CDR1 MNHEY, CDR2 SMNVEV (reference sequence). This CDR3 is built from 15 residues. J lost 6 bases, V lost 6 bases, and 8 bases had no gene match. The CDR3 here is CASSATGTANSPLHF. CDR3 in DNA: TGTGCCAGCAGCGCCACCGGGACAGCTAATTCACCCCTCCACTTT.

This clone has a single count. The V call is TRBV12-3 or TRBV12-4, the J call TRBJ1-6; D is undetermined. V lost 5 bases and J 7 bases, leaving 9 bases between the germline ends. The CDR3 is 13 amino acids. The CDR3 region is CASSLGRNSPLHF. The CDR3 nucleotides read TGTGCCAGCAGTCTTGGCAGGAATTCACCCCTCCACTTT.

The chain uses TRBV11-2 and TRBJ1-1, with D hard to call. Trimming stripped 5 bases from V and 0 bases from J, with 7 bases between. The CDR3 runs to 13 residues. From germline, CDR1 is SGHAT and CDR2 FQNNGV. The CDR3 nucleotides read TGTGCCAGCAGCACAGAGCTGAACACTGAAGCTTTCTTT. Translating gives CASSTELNTEAFF.

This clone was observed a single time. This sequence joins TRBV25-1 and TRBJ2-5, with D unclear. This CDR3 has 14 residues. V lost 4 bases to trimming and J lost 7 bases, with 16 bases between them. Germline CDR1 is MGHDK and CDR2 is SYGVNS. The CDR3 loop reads CASSGPKSPGTQYF. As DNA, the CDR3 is TGTGCCAGCAGTGGTCCCAAAAGCCCTGGGACCCAGTACTTC.

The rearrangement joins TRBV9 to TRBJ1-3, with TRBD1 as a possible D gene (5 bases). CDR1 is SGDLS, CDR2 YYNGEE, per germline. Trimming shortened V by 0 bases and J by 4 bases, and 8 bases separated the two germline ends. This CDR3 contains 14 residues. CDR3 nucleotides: TGTGCCAGCAGCGTAGGGACAACCGGAAACACCATATATTTT. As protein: CASSVGTTGNTIYF.

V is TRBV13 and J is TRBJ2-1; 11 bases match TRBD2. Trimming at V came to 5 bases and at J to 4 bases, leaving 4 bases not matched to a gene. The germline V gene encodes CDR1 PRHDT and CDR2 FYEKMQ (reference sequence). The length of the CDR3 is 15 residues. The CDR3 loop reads CASSQTSGRYNEQFF. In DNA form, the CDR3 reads TGTGCCAGCAGCCAAACTAGCGGGAGATACAATGAGCAGTTCTTC.

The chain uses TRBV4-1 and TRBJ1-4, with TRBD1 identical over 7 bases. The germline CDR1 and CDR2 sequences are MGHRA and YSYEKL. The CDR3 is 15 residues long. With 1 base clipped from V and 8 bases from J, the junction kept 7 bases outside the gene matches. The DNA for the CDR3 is TGCGCCAGCAGCCAAGTGTGGCAGGGGGGCGAAAAACTGTTTTTT. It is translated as CASSQVWQGGEKLFF.

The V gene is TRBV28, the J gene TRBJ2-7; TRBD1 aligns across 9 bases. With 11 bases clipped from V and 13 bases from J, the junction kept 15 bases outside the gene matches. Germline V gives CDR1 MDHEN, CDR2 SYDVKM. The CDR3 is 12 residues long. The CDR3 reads CASSTGGKGIYF. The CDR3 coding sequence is TGTGCCTCCTCGACAGGGGGAAAAGGAATTTACTTC.

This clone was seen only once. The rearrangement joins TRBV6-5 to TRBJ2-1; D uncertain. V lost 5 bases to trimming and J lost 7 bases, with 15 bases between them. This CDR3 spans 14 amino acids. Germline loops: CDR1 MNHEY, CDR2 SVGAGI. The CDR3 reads CASSTGLLANEQFF. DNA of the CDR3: TGTGCCAGCAGTACGGGTCTACTGGCAAATGAGCAGTTCTTC.

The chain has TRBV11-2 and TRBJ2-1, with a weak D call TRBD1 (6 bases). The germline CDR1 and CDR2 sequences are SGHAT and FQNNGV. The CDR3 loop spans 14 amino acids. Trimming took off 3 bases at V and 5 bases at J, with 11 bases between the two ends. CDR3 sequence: CASSLGGTHNEQFF. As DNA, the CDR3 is TGTGCCAGCAGCTTGGGTGGGACACACAATGAGCAGTTCTTC.